The 22 T cell receptor beta chains in this list originate from one sample, sequenced in a study of T cells in Graves' hyperthyroidism and ophthalmopathy. It was RNA transcripts that yielded the amplified TCR beta CDR3 regions. First-round RT-PCR of the TCR CDR3 relied on the HTBI primer set. TCRdb redid the calling of the multiplex PCR reads with MiXCR, one entry per CDR3 protein. This sample has about 600,000 distinct CDR3 sequences, with 13% to 15% found just once. Material: blood. Receptor source: a woman aged 50 to 60 with Graves' ophthalmopathy.

At least ten counts were recorded for this clonotype. This chain joins TRBV12-3 or TRBV12-4 and TRBJ1-1, with D hard to call. Trimming took 2 bases from V and 0 from J, leaving 7 bases between them. This CDR3 spans 14 amino acids. CDR3 bases: TGTGCCAGCAGTTTAATCGGATTGAACACTGAAGCTTTCTTT. It translates to CASSLIGLNTEAFF.

This clonotype has a count of ten or more. The chain combines TRBV9 with TRBJ2-7; 11 bases line up with TRBD1. Trimming removed 3 bases from V and 4 bases from J; junction bases left unmatched: 6. The CDR3 extends over 15 amino acids. Per germline, CDR1 SGDLS and CDR2 YYNGEE. The CDR3 nucleotides are TGTGCCAGCAGCGGACCCGGGACAGGGGGATACGAGCAGTACTTC. The encoded protein is CASSGPGTGGYEQYF. Using reference TRBV9 and TRBJ2-7 for the parts outside the CDR3, the full variable domain is DSGVTQTPKHLITATGQRVTLRCSPRSGDLSVYWYQQSLDQGLQFLIQYYNGEERAKGNILERFSAQQFPDLHSELNLSSLELGDSALYFCASSGPGTGGYEQYFGPGTRLTVT.

The V gene is TRBV19, the J gene TRBJ1-2, with TRBD1 as a possible D gene (6 bases). Germline V gives CDR1 LNHDA, CDR2 SQIVND (reference sequence). V gave up 2 bases and J gave up 8 bases, with 15 bases separating them. This CDR3 is 14 amino acids long. DNA for the CDR3: TGTGCCAGTAGTATACACAGGGAATCTCGAGGCTACACCTTC. It translates to CASSIHRESRGYTF.

The CDR3 loop is CASSQVGAPIYEQYF. In DNA form, the CDR3 reads TGCGCCAGCAGCCAAGTAGGGGCCCCGATCTACGAGCAGTACTTC. The V call is TRBV4-3, the J call TRBJ2-7, with D possibly TRBD1 on 5 matching bases. CDR1 and CDR2 from the germline V gene are LGHNA and YSLEER. V dropped 1 base and J dropped 3 bases, with 13 bases sitting between them. This CDR3 comprises 15 residues.

This clonotype has a count of ten or more. The V and J genes are TRBV3-1 and TRBJ1-5; D is ambiguous. V lost 4 bases and J 3 bases, leaving 13 bases between the germline ends. The CDR3 runs to 15 residues. Germline values: CDR1 LGHDT, CDR2 YNNKEL (reference sequence). This CDR3 is CASSLGWRNNQPQHF. The CDR3 DNA reads TGTGCCAGCAGCCTCGGGTGGAGGAACAATCAGCCCCAGCATTTT.

This clonotype came up many times. The rearrangement uses TRBV12-3 or TRBV12-4 and TRBJ1-2; tentatively, D is TRBD1 (5 bases). This CDR3 spans 14 amino acids. Trimming took 4 bases from V and 5 from J, leaving 14 bases between them. DNA for the CDR3: TGTGCCAGCAGTTCTACACAGGCCCCTTATGGCTACACCTTC. Translation gives CASSSTQAPYGYTF.

This chain connects TRBV19 to TRBJ1-5; D remains ambiguous. V dropped 3 bases and J dropped 4 bases, with 13 bases sitting between them. Germline CDR1 LNHDA, CDR2 SQIVND (reference sequence). This CDR3 has 15 residues. The CDR3 spells CASSIERRLNQPQHF. CDR3 DNA: TGTGCCAGTAGTATTGAAAGGCGATTAAATCAGCCCCAGCATTTT. Using reference TRBV19 and TRBJ1-5 for the parts outside the CDR3, the full variable domain is DGGITQSPKYLFRKEGQNVTLSCEQNLNHDAMYWYRQDPGQGLRLIYYSQIVNDFQKGDIAEGYSVSREKKESFPLTVTSAQKNPTAFYLCASSIERRLNQPQHFGDGTRLSIL.

This clonotype was recorded at least ten times. The chain couples TRBV11-3 to TRBJ1-1, with D hard to call. Germline V lookup: CDR1 SGHNT, CDR2 YENEEA. CDR3 length: 14 amino acids. The V end was cut by 0 bases, the J end by 7 bases, with 12 bases between. The chain's CDR3 is CASSLEGRPGEAFF. The CDR3 DNA sequence: TGTGCCAGCAGCTTAGAGGGTAGGCCGGGTGAAGCTTTCTTT.

This clonotype has a count of ten or more. The chain couples TRBV30 to TRBJ2-1, with 10 bases lining up with TRBD2. The CDR3 consists of 15 residues. The germline gives CDR1 GTSNPN, CDR2 SVGIG (reference sequence). V gave up 4 bases and J gave up 6 bases; unmatched junction bases: 9. Written as DNA, the CDR3 is TGTGCCTGGAATACCGGGACTAGCGTCCGCAATGAGCAGTTCTTC. Translated: CAWNTGTSVRNEQFF. The full variable domain, rest sourced from reference TRBV30 and TRBJ2-1, is SQTIHQWPATLVQPVGSPLSLECTVEGTSNPNLYWYRQAAGRGLQLLFYSVGIGQISSEVPQNLSASRPQDRQFILSSKKLLLSDSGFYLCAWNTGTSVRNEQFFGPGTRLTVL.

This clonotype showed up many times. The V and J genes are TRBV20-1 and TRBJ2-1, with 15 positions matching TRBD2. CDR3 length equals 16 residues. Germline values: CDR1 DFQATT, CDR2 SNEGSKA (reference sequence). V was pared by 2 bases and J by 6 bases, with 5 bases of the junction left unmatched. The CDR3 region is CSARSGTSGRLNEQFF. The DNA of the CDR3 is TGCAGTGCTAGATCCGGGACTAGCGGGAGGCTCAATGAGCAGTTCTTC.

This clonotype was seen only a few times. The rearrangement uses TRBV12-3 or TRBV12-4 and TRBJ2-7, with 9 bases identical to TRBD1. The CDR3 loop spans 15 amino acids. J was trimmed by 2 bases and V by 5 bases; bases with no gene match: 7. CDR3 sequence (DNA): TGTGCCAGCAGTCCTGGACAGGGGAGAGCCTACGAGCAGTACTTC. Encoded protein: CASSPGQGRAYEQYF.

This clonotype was detected ten times or more. The genes are TRBV30 and TRBJ1-4; D may be TRBD1 (5 bases). V was trimmed by 8 bases and J by 0 bases, leaving 10 bases between them. The CDR3 is 13 amino acids. Germline CDR1 and CDR2: GTSNPN and SVGIG (reference sequence). Written as DNA, the CDR3 is TGTGCCCGAAGCAGGGCAACTAATGAAAAACTGTTTTTT. It yields the protein CARSRATNEKLFF.

This sequence joins TRBV6-1 and TRBJ1-3, with D uncertain. V gave up 0 bases and J gave up 0 bases, with 6 bases separating them. The CDR3 has 15 residues. Germline CDR1 MNHNS, CDR2 SASEGT. The CDR3 reads CASSEANSSGNTIYF. Written as DNA, the CDR3 is TGTGCCAGCAGTGAAGCGAACAGCTCTGGAAACACCATATATTTT.

The chain has TRBV9 and TRBJ1-1, with D possibly matching TRBD1 (6 bases). The germline gives CDR1 SGDLS, CDR2 YYNGEE. The CDR3 runs to 13 residues. Trimming removed 3 bases from V and 3 bases from J, with 9 bases in between. The CDR3 reads CASSAGQYTEAFF. Written as DNA, the CDR3 is TGTGCCAGCAGCGCCGGACAGTACACTGAAGCTTTCTTT.

With respect to this clonotype: A much larger clone lies a single base off, so this may be a read error. The rearrangement joins TRBV7-2 to TRBJ2-7; a weak D match, TRBD2 (5 bases). The CDR3 has 14 residues. Germline CDR1 reads SGHTA; CDR2 reads FQGNSA. The CDR3 DNA follows: TGTGCCAGCAGCTTAATTATAGCGTCCTACGGGCAGTACTTC. Translated: CASSLIIASYGQYF. Combining the CDR3 with reference TRBV7-2 and TRBJ2-7 gives the whole variable domain GAGVSQSPSNKVTEKGKDVELRCDPISGHTALYWYRQSLGQGLEFLIYFQGNSAPDKSGLPSDRFSAERTGGSVSTLTIQRTQQEDSAVYLCASSLIIASYGQYFGPGTRLTVT.

The rearrangement links TRBV12-3 or TRBV12-4 to TRBJ2-5, with D possibly being TRBD1 or TRBD2 (7 bases each). The CDR3 contains 14 residues. V was shortened by 3 bases and J by 5 bases, with 13 bases between the two germline ends. The CDR3 DNA is TGTGCCAGCAGTTTCCATCAGGGGGGGGAGACCCAGTACTTC. Protein product: CASSFHQGGETQYF.

The chain couples TRBV12-3 or TRBV12-4 to TRBJ1-5, with a weak D call TRBD1 (6 bases). With 3 bases removed from V and 3 bases from J, the gap between germline ends came to 18 bases. This CDR3 comprises 17 residues. Here the CDR3 DNA reads TGTGCCAGCAGTTTTCGGTTGAACAGGGCCCACAATCAGCCCCAGCATTTT. This codes for CASSFRLNRAHNQPQHF.

This clonotype appeared many times. The chain carries TRBV28 and TRBJ2-4, with D possibly TRBD2 on 6 matching bases. The V gene lost 10 bases and the J gene lost 1 base, with 14 bases spanning the gap. The CDR3 extends over 14 amino acids. The germline V gene has CDR1 MDHEN and CDR2 SYDVKM. CDR3 amino acids: CATKPSVAKNIQYF. The CDR3 DNA follows: TGTGCCACCAAACCTAGCGTCGCCAAAAACATTCAGTACTTC.

Notes on this clonotype: This may be a read error: a much more frequent sequence differs by one nucleotide. The chain has TRBV5-5 and TRBJ2-5; the match to TRBD2 covers 10 bases. This CDR3 has 18 residues. The V gene's germline CDR1 is SGHKS and CDR2 YYEKEE (reference sequence). The CDR3 spells CVSSLVSGRPVFQETQYF. In nucleotides, the CDR3 is TGTGTCAGCAGCTTGGTTAGCGGGAGGCCTGTCTTCCAAGAGACCCAGTACTTC.

CDR3 DNA sequence: TGTGCCAGTAGTGCCCGAGGGGGTGCGGGGACTGAAGCTTTCTTT. This gives the protein CASSARGGAGTEAFF. The chain combines TRBV19 with TRBJ1-1; D perhaps matches TRBD1 (6 bases). This CDR3 has 15 residues. Per the germline V gene, CDR1 is LNHDA and CDR2 is SQIVND (reference sequence). Deletions cut 5 bases from V and 5 bases from J, with 18 bases between.

In its sample, this clonotype was seen many times. The chain couples TRBV6-2 or TRBV6-3 to TRBJ2-1, with D hard to call. Trimming stripped 4 bases from V and 0 bases from J, with 10 bases between. Germline CDR1 is MNHEY and CDR2 is SVGEGT. The CDR3 contains 15 residues. In nucleotides, the CDR3 is TGTGCCAGCAGTTCCATCGATAGCTCCTACAATGAGCAGTTCTTC. This encodes CASSSIDSSYNEQFF.

This chain uses TRBV5-1 with TRBJ2-5, with 10 bases matching TRBD1. CDR1 is SGHRS, CDR2 YFSETQ, per germline. The V and J ends lost 6 bases and 1 base, in that order; junction bases with no gene match: 6. This CDR3 contains 15 residues. CDR3 protein: CASNPGQGFQETQYF. As DNA, the CDR3 is TGCGCCAGCAACCCGGGACAGGGGTTCCAAGAGACCCAGTACTTC.